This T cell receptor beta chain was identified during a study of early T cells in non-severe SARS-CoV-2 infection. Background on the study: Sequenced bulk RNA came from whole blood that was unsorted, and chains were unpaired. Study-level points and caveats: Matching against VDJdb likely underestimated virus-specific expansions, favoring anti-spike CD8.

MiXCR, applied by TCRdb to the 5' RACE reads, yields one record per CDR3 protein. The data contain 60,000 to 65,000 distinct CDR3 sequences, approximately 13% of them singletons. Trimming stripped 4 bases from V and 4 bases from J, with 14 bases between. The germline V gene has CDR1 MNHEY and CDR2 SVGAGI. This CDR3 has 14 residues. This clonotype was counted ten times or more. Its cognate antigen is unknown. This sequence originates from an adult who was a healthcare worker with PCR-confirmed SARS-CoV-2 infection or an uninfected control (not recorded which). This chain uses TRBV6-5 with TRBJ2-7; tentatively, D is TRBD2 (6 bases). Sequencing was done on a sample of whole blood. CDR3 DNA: TGTGCCAGCAGTTTATCGCAGGGAGGATACGAGCAGTACTTC. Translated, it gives CASSLSQGGYEQYF.